In this sample, the clone carrying this T cell receptor (beta chain) turned up a few times. Antigen: not known. This entry belongs to a study of cytomegalovirus exposure and HLA in healthy donors. PCR amplification relied on 60 Vbeta primers (plus 13 Jbeta primers). In the authors' methods: Unique TCR beta chains totaled approximately 83 million in a later count, with about 11 million of them shared. Libraries were prepared by immunoSEQ multiplex PCR; TCRdb keeps only in-frame clonotypes and omits some of them. D and trimming come from the DNA, and the V and J calls and clone size come from that table. The data show over 55,000 clones, 55% to 80% seen once. Study results and limitations: Trimming of TCR beta V- and J-genes showed a link, identified in a later analysis, to a missense DCLRE1C variant. The authors enumerated some 170 TCR beta chains as linked to cytomegalovirus. Researchers reported in a later analysis that common viral pathogens appeared linked to several top clusters.

V was pared by 0 bases and J by 2 bases, with 3 bases of the junction left unmatched. This CDR3 has 17 amino acids. Germline CDR1 SGHTS, CDR2 YDEGEE. This sequence was found in a middle-aged man in good health and CMV-seropositive. Sequenced sample: PBMCs. V gene TRBV5-8 combines with J gene TRBJ2-2, with 11 bases aligning to TRBD2. The CDR3 protein is CASSLGLAGLNTGELFF. The DNA of the CDR3 is TGTGCCAGCAGCTTGGGACTAGCGGGACTCAACACCGGGGAGCTGTTTTTT.